This TCR beta chain was identified during a study of beta chain features in type 1 diabetes. Findings of the study overall: Shorter TCRB CDR3s, moderately but significantly so, marked every one of the four CD4+ subsets in Type 1 diabetes patients.

The sequenced template was cDNA made from the entire isolated RNA. TCRdb's copy holds only in-frame clones and misses some; the assay was immunoSEQ multiplex PCR. This table has about 160,000 clones, around a tenth appearing once. Details on this clone: Its matching antigen is unknown.

The TCR originated in a man between 25 and 39 years old with type 1 diabetes. Sequenced material: central memory CD4+ T cells from blood.

The CDR3 bases are TGCGCCAGCGGAGAGCGGGAGACTAGCACAGATACGCAGTATTTT. Protein product: CASGERETSTDTQYF. This chain links TRBV23-1 with TRBJ2-3; 8 bases align to TRBD2. TRBV23-1 is an open reading frame whose function is uncertain. The ends lost 8 bases at V and 0 bases at J; junction bases unmatched: 7. The CDR3 has 15 residues.